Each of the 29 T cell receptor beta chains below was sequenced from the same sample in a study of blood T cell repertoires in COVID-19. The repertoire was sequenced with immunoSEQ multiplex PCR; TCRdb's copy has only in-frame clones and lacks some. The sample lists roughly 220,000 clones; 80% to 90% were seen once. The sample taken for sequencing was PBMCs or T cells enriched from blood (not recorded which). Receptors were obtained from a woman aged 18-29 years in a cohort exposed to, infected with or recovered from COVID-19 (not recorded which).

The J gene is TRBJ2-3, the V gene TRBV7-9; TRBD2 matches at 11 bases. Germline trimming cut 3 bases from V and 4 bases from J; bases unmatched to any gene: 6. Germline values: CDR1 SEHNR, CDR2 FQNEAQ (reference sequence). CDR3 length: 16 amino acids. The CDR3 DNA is TGTGCCAGCAGCTTTAGCGGGGGGGATAACGCAGATACGCAGTATTTT. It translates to CASSFSGGDNADTQYF.

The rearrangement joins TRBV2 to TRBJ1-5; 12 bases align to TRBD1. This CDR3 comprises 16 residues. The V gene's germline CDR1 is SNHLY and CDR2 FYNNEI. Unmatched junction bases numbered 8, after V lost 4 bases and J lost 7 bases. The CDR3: CASSAQGQGAGQPQHF. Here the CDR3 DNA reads TGTGCCAGCAGTGCCCAGGGACAGGGGGCTGGGCAGCCCCAGCATTTT. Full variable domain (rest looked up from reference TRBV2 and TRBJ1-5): EPEVTQTPSHQVTQMGQEVILRCVPISNHLYFYWYRQILGQKVEFLVSFYNNEISEKSEIFDDQFSVERPDGSNFTLKIRSTKLEDSAMYFCASSAQGQGAGQPQHFGDGTRLSIL.

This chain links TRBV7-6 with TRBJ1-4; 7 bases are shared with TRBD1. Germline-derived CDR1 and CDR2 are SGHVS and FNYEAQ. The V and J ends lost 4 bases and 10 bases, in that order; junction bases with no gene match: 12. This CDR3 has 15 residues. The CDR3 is CASSSYDRATRKLFF. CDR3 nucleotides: TGTGCCAGCAGCTCATATGACAGGGCAACTCGAAAACTGTTTTTT.

CDR3 bases: TGTGCCAGCAGTTTAGCCCTGGGACTAGCGAGCACAGATACGCAGTATTTT. It specifies CASSLALGLASTDTQYF. The chain has TRBV27 and TRBJ2-3; 10 positions match TRBD2. V lost 2 bases to trimming and J lost 0 bases; unmatched junction nucleotides: 5. Germline loops: CDR1 MNHEY, CDR2 SMNVEV (reference sequence). The CDR3 totals 17 residues.

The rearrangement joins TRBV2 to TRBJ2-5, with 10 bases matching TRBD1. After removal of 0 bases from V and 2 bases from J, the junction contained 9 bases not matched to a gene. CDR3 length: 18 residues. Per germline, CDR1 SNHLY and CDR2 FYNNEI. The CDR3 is CASSEAKYPGQGQETQYF. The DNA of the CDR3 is TGTGCCAGCAGTGAAGCGAAGTATCCGGGACAGGGGCAAGAGACCCAGTACTTC. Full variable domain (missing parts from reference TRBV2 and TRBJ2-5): EPEVTQTPSHQVTQMGQEVILRCVPISNHLYFYWYRQILGQKVEFLVSFYNNEISEKSEIFDDQFSVERPDGSNFTLKIRSTKLEDSAMYFCASSEAKYPGQGQETQYFGPGTRLLVL.

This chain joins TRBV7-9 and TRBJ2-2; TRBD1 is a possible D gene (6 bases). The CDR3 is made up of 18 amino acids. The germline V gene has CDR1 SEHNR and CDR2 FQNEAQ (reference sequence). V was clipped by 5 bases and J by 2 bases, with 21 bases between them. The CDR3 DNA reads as TGTGCCAGCAGCCCAATCTCTGGGGGCACCCGTAACACCGGGGAGCTGTTTTTT. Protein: CASSPISGGTRNTGELFF.

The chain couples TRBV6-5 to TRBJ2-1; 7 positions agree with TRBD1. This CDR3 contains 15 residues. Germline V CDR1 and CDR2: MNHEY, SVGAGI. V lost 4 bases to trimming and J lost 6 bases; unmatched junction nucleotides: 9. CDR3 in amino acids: CASSSATGTVNEQFF. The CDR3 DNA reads TGTGCCAGCAGTTCTGCGACAGGGACCGTCAATGAGCAGTTCTTC.

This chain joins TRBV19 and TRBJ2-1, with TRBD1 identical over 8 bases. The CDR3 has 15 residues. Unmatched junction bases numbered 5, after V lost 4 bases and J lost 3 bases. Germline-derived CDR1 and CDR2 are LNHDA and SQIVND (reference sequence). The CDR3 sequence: CASSRAGGNYNEQFF. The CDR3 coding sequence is TGTGCCAGTAGTAGGGCAGGGGGCAACTACAATGAGCAGTTCTTC.

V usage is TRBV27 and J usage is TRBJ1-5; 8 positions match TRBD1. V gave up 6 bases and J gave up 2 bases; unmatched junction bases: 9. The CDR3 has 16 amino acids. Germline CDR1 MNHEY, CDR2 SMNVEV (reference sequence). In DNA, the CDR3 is TGTGCCAGCAGGTCAGGGGGCGCTGGGGGCAATCAGCCCCAGCATTTT. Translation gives CASRSGGAGGNQPQHF.

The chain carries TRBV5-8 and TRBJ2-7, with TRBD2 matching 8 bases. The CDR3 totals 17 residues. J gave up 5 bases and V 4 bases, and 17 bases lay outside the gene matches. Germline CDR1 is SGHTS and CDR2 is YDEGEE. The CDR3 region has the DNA TGTGCCAGCAGCCTGGCGCTTTCGAGCGGGAGTATCAACGAGCAGTACTTC. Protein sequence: CASSLALSSGSINEQYF.

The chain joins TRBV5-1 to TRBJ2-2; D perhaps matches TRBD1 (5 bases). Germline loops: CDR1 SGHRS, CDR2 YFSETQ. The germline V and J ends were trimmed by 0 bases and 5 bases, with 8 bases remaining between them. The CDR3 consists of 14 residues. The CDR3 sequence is CASSLAAGTGELFF. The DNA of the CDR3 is TGCGCCAGCAGCTTGGCCGCAGGGACCGGGGAGCTGTTTTTT.

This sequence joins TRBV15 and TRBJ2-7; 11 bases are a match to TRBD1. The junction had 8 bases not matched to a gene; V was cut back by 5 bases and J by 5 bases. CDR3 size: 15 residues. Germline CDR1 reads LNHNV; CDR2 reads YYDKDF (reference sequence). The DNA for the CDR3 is TGTGCCACCAGCGGGAGTCCGGGACAGGGGGACGAGCAGTACTTC. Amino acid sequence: CATSGSPGQGDEQYF.

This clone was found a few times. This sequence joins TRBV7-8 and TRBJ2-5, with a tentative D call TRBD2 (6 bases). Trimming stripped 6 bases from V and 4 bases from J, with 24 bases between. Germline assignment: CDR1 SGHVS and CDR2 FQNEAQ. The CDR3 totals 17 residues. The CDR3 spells CASRRDPGPGGGETQYF. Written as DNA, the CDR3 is TGTGCCAGCAGGCGAGACCCGGGGCCCGGGGGTGGAGAGACCCAGTACTTC.

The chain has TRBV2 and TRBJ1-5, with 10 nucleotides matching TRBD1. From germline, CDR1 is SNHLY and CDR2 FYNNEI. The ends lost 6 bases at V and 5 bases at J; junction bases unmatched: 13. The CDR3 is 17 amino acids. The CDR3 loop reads CASRTSGGTGEHQPQHF. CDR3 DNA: TGTGCCAGCAGGACCTCCGGCGGGACAGGGGAGCATCAGCCCCAGCATTTT.

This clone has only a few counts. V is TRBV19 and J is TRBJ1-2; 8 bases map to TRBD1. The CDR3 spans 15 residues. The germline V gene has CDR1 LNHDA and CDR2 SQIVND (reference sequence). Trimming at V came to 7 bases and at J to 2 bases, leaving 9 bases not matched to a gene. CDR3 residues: CASTRRGTGNYGYTF. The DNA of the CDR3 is TGTGCCAGTACCCGAAGGGGGACAGGAAACTATGGCTACACCTTC. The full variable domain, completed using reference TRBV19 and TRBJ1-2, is DGGITQSPKYLFRKEGQNVTLSCEQNLNHDAMYWYRQDPGQGLRLIYYSQIVNDFQKGDIAEGYSVSREKKESFPLTVTSAQKNPTAFYLCASTRRGTGNYGYTFGSGTRLTVV.

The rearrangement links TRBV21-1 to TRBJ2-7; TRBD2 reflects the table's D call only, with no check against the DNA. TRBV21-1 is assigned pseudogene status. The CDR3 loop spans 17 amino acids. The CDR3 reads CASSEKPGLAGDPEQYF. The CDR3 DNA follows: TGTGCCAGCAGCGAAAAGCCGGGACTAGCGGGAGATCCCGAGCAGTACTTC.

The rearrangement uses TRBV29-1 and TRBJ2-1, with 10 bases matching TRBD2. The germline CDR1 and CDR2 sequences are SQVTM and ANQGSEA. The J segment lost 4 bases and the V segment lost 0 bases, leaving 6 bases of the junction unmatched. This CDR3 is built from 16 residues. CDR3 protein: CSVEDWASGGYNEQFF. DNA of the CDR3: TGCAGCGTTGAAGATTGGGCTAGCGGGGGTTACAATGAGCAGTTCTTC.

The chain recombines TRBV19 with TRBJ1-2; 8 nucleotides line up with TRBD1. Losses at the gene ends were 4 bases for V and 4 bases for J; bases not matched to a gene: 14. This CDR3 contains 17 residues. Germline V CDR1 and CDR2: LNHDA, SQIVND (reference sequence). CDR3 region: CASSSGQGPKWAYGYTF. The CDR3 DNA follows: TGTGCCAGTAGTAGCGGACAGGGTCCAAAGTGGGCCTATGGCTACACCTTC. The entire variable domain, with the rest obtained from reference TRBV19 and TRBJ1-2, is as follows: DGGITQSPKYLFRKEGQNVTLSCEQNLNHDAMYWYRQDPGQGLRLIYYSQIVNDFQKGDIAEGYSVSREKKESFPLTVTSAQKNPTAFYLCASSSGQGPKWAYGYTFGSGTRLTVV.

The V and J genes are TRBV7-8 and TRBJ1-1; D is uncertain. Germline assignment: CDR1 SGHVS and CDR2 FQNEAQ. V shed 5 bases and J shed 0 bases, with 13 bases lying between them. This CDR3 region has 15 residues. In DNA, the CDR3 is TGTGCCAGCAGCCCTCAGAGGGAGATGAACACTGAAGCTTTCTTT. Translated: CASSPQREMNTEAFF. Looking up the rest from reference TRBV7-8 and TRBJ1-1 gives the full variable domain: GAGVSQSPRYKVAKRGQDVALRCDPISGHVSLFWYQQALGQGPEFLTYFQNEAQLDKSGLPSDRFFAERPEGSVSTLKIQRTQQEDSAVYLCASSPQREMNTEAFFGQGTRLTVV.

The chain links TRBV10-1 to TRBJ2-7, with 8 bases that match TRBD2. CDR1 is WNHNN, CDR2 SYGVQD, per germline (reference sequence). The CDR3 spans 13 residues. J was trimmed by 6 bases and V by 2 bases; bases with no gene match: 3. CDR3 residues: CASSETLAGEQYF. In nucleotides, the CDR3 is TGCGCCAGCAGTGAGACCCTAGCGGGCGAGCAGTACTTC.

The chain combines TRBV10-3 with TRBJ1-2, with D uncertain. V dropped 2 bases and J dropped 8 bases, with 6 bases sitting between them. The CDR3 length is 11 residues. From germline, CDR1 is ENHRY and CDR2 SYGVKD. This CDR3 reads CAISEGGGYTF. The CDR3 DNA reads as TGTGCCATCAGTGAGGGAGGCGGCTACACCTTC.

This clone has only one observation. CDR3 residues: CASGGTGIYEQYF. In DNA form, the CDR3 reads TGTGCCAGCGGGGGGACAGGGATCTACGAGCAGTACTTC. The chain is built from TRBV2 and TRBJ2-7; TRBD1 matches 9 bases. This CDR3 spans 13 amino acids. Germline V gene lookup returns CDR1 SNHLY and CDR2 FYNNEI. The trim removed 8 bases at V and 3 bases at J, leaving 5 bases unmatched. Using reference TRBV2 and TRBJ2-7 for the parts outside the CDR3, the full variable domain is EPEVTQTPSHQVTQMGQEVILRCVPISNHLYFYWYRQILGQKVEFLVSFYNNEISEKSEIFDDQFSVERPDGSNFTLKIRSTKLEDSAMYFCASGGTGIYEQYFGPGTRLTVT.

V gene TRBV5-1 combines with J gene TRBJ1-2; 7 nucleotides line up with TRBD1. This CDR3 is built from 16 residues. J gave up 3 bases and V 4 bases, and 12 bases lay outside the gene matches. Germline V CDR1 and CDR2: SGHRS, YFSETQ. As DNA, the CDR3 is TGCGCCAGCAGCCCCTCCCCGACAGGGTTTGACTATGGCTACACCTTC. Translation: CASSPSPTGFDYGYTF.

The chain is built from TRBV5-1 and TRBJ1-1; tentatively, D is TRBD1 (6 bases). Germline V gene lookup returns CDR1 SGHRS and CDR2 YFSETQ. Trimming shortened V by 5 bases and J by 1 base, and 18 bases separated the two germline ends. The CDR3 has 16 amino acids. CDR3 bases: TGCGCCAGCAGTCTGGGTATAGCACAGGGGAACACTGAAGCTTTCTTT. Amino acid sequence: CASSLGIAQGNTEAFF.

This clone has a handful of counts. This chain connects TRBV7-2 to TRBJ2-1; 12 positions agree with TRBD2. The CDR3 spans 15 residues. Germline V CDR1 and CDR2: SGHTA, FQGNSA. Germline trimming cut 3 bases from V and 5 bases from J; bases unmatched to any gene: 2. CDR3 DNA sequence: TGTGCCAGCAGCTTGACTAGCGGGAGCCACAATGAGCAGTTCTTC. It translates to CASSLTSGSHNEQFF.

CDR3: CASRGENTEAFF. As DNA, the CDR3 is TGTGCCAGCAGAGGGGAGAACACTGAAGCTTTCTTT. The chain has TRBV25-1 and TRBJ1-1; maybe TRBD1 (5 bases). V lost 6 bases and J 1 base, leaving 6 bases between the germline ends. Germline CDR1 is MGHDK and CDR2 is SYGVNS. This CDR3 comprises 12 residues.

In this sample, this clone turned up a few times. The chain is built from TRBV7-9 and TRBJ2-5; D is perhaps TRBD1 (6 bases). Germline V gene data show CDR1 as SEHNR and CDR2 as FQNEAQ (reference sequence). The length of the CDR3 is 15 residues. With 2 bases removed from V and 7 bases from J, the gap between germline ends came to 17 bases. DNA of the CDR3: TGTGCCAGCAGCTTAACACAAGGGCCACAGGGGACCCAGTACTTC. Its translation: CASSLTQGPQGTQYF.

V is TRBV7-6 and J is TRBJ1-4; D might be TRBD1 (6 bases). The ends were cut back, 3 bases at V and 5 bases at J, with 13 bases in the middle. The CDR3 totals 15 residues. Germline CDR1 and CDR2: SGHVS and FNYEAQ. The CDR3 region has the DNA TGTGCCAGCAGCTTGGCGGACAGTCTAAATGAAAAACTGTTTTTT. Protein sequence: CASSLADSLNEKLFF.

The DNA for the CDR3 is TGTGCCAGCAGCTTAATCTCCAGGGGATTGAACTATGGCTACACCTTC. It translates to CASSLISRGLNYGYTF. The rearrangement links TRBV11-2 to TRBJ1-2; perhaps TRBD1 as D (6 bases). The CDR3 consists of 16 residues. The germline V gene encodes CDR1 SGHAT and CDR2 FQNNGV. V lost 2 bases to trimming and J lost 2 bases, with 15 bases between them.